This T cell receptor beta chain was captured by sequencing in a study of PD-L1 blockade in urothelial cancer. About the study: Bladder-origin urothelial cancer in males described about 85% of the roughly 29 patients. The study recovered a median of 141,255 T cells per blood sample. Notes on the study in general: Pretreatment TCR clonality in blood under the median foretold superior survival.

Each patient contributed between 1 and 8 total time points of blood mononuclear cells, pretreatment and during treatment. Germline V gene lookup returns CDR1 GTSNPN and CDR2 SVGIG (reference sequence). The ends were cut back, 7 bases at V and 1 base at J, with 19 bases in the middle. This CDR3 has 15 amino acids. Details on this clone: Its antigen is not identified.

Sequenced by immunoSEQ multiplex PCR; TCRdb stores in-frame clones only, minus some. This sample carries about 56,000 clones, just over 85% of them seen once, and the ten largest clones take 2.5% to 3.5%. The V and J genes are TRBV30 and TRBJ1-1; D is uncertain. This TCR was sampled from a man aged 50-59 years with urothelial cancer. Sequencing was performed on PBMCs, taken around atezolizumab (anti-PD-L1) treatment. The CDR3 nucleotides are TGTGCCTCCACAGACGAGCCCATTACGAACACTGAAGCTTTCTTT. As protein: CASTDEPITNTEAFF.